Below, 12 T cell receptor beta chains from the same sample are listed, as sequenced in a study of healthy donors' naive CD4 and CD8 T cells (dated by TCRdb to the mid-2010s). The run used a 454 GS FLX Titanium. TCR libraries were built from around 450 ng of total RNA with a previously published linear amplification protocol. TCRdb trimmed the raw reads at Q25, called clones with MiXCR and kept productive beta chains. Rows are unified per CDR3 protein, each entry keeping the most common DNA and genes. Counted in this sample were roughly 200,000 distinct CDR3 sequences; about 74% of them appeared once. The ten largest clones represent 2% to 2.5% of the sample. The sample comprised naive CD4+ and CD8+ T cells sorted from blood, pooled from several donors. Reading the label with the study, this specimen's cell subset or site is: FACS-sorted naive CD4+ (CD45RO-CD45RA+) and naive CD8+ (CD45RA+CD27bright) T cells. These receptors were collected from a pool of human donors in good health; the sample pools cells from several healthy donors.

This sequence joins TRBV29-1 and TRBJ2-1; 8 bases are shared with TRBD2. The CDR3 consists of 13 residues. After removal of 6 bases from V and 2 bases from J, the junction contained 3 bases not matched to a gene. Germline values: CDR1 SQVTM, CDR2 ANQGSEA. The CDR3 region has the DNA TGCAGCGTACTAGCGGAAACCTACAATGAGCAGTTCTTC. It yields the protein CSVLAETYNEQFF.

The chain carries TRBV6-2 or TRBV6-3 and TRBJ1-1; D might be TRBD1 (5 bases). The germline V gene encodes CDR1 MNHEY and CDR2 SVGEGT. Trimming took off 2 bases at V and 0 bases at J, with 22 bases between the two ends. This CDR3 region has 19 residues. CDR3 region: CASSYILGAGRGVNTEAFF. The CDR3 DNA sequence: TGTGCCAGCAGTTACATCCTAGGGGCAGGCCGAGGGGTGAACACTGAAGCTTTCTTT.

The chain has TRBV28 and TRBJ2-5, with 12 bases lining up with TRBD2. V trimming: 6 bases; J trimming: 5 bases; junction bases outside the gene matches: 10. This CDR3 is built from 16 residues. Germline V gene sequence: CDR1 MDHEN, CDR2 SYDVKM. CDR3 sequence (DNA): TGTGCCAGCAGCCAACCCATGACTAGCGGGAGTGAGACCCAGTACTTC. It encodes CASSQPMTSGSETQYF.

In regard to this clonotype: No DNA is shown, since the ends of the CDR3 on it are uncertain; the CDR3 is the one TCRdb lists. The gene calls are TRBV29-1 and TRBJ1-2; TRBD1 was called by the table and not checked on the DNA. Germline V gene sequence: CDR1 SQVTM, CDR2 ANQGSEA. Counting both end residues, the CDR3 totals 8 amino acids. CDR3 amino acids: CSVATGAF.

This clonotype has a handful of counts. The chain joins TRBV6-2 or TRBV6-3 to TRBJ1-2; 8 nucleotides match TRBD1. CDR1 is MNHEY, CDR2 SVGEGT, per germline. Trimming took 5 bases from V and 4 from J; bases not matched to a gene: 3. The CDR3 sequence is 13 residues long. CDR3 sequence (DNA): TGTGCCAGCAGTCGGACAGGGCCCTATGGCTACACCTTC. Its translation is CASSRTGPYGYTF.

The rearrangement joins TRBV29-1 to TRBJ2-7, with D tentatively TRBD1 (6 bases). The V gene's germline CDR1 is SQVTM and CDR2 ANQGSEA. The CDR3 is 13 amino acids. V was cut by 1 base and J by 2 bases, with 9 bases left in between. The CDR3 DNA sequence: TGCAGCGTTGAAGGGGGGCTACCCTACGAGCAGTACTTC. It encodes CSVEGGLPYEQYF.

This clonotype has a single count. The CDR3 region has the DNA TGTGCCACCAGCAGAGACCTAAGGCAGGGCACCCAGCCCCAGCATTTT. Its translation is CATSRDLRQGTQPQHF. V usage is TRBV15 and J usage is TRBJ1-5, with D tentatively TRBD1 (5 bases). The germline V and J ends were trimmed by 0 bases and 7 bases, with 16 bases remaining between them. The CDR3 extends over 16 amino acids. Germline CDR1 and CDR2: LNHNV and YYDKDF (reference sequence).

The genes are TRBV12-3 or TRBV12-4 and TRBJ1-5, with a tentative D call TRBD1 (5 bases). This CDR3 comprises 14 residues. V lost 10 bases to trimming and J lost 3 bases, with 16 bases between them. The CDR3 nucleotides read TGTGCCACCGCCGCGGGGCTGCTCAATCAGCCCCAGCATTTT. Translation: CATAAGLLNQPQHF.

The rearrangement links TRBV11-1 to TRBJ2-7; tentatively, D is TRBD1 or TRBD2 (6 bases each). This CDR3 region has 15 residues. Looked up from germline, CDR1 is SGHAT and CDR2 is FQDESV (reference sequence). Trimming cost V 5 bases and J 4 bases, with 18 bases left between them. The DNA for the CDR3 is TGTGCCAGCAGCCGGAGGGGGAGTCCGGAGTACGAGCAGTACTTC. Translating it yields CASSRRGSPEYEQYF.

This clonotype was detected only once. The rearrangement uses TRBV20-1 and TRBJ2-7; the match to TRBD1 covers 7 bases. This CDR3 has 13 residues. In germline, CDR1 is DFQATT, CDR2 SNEGSKA (reference sequence). V shed 3 bases and J 2 bases; nucleotides not matched to a gene: 4. The CDR3 nucleotides read TGCAGTGCTAGGCAGGGGGAAGCCTACGAGCAGTACTTC. It codes for CSARQGEAYEQYF.

CDR3 amino acids: CASSLEQASSYNSPLHF. The CDR3 nucleotides are TGTGCCAGCAGCTTGGAACAGGCAAGCTCCTATAATTCACCCCTCCACTTT. J is TRBJ1-6 and V is TRBV5-5, with D possibly TRBD1 on 5 matching bases. CDR3 length: 17 residues. Germline V lookup: CDR1 SGHKS, CDR2 YYEKEE (reference sequence). The V end was cut by 0 bases, the J end by 0 bases, with 10 bases between.

This chain joins TRBV30 and TRBJ2-7; D possibly corresponds to TRBD2 (6 bases). Per the germline V gene, CDR1 is GTSNPN and CDR2 is SVGIG (reference sequence). Trimming left V 0 bases short and J 5 bases short, with 8 bases between. The CDR3 loop spans 12 amino acids. CDR3 bases: TGTGCCTGGAGTGTTGCGGGAAACGAGCAGTACTTC. It specifies CAWSVAGNEQYF. The entire variable domain, with the rest obtained from reference TRBV30 and TRBJ2-7, is as follows: SQTIHQWPATLVQPVGSPLSLECTVEGTSNPNLYWYRQAAGRGLQLLFYSVGIGQISSEVPQNLSASRPQDRQFILSSKKLLLSDSGFYLCAWSVAGNEQYFGPGTRLTVT.